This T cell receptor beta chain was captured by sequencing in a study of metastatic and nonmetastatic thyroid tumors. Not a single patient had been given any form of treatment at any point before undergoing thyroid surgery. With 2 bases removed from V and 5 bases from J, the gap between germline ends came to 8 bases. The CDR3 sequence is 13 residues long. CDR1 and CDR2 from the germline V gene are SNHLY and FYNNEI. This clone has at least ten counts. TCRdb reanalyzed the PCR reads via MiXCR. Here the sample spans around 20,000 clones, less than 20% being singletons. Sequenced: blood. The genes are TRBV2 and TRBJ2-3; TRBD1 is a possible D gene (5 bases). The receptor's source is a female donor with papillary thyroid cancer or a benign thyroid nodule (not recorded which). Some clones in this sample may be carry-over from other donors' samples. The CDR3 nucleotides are TGTGCCAGCAGTGAATTCAGGGAAGATACGCAGTATTTT. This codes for CASSEFREDTQYF.